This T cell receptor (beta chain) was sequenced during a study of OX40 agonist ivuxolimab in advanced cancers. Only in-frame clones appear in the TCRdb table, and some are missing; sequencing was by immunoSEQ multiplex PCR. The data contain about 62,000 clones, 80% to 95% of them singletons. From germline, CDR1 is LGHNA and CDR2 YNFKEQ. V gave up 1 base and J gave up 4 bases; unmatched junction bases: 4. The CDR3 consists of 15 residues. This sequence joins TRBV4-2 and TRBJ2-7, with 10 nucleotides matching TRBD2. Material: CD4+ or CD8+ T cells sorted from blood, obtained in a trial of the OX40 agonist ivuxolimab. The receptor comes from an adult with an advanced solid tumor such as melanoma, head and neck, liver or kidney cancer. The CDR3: CASSQVSSGGYEQYF. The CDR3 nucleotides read TGTGCCAGCAGCCAAGTGTCTAGCGGGGGTTACGAGCAGTACTTC.